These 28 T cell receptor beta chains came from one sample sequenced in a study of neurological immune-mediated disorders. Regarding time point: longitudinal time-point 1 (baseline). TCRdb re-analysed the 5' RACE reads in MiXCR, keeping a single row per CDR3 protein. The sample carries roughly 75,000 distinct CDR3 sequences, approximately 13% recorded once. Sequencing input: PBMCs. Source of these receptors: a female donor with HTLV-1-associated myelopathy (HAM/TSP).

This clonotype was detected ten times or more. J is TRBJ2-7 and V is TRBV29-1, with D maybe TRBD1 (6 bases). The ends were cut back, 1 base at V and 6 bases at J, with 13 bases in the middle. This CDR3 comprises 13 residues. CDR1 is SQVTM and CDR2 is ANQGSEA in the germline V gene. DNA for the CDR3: TGCAGCGTTGAAGCGAACAGGGAAGGCGAGCAGTACTTC. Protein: CSVEANREGEQYF.

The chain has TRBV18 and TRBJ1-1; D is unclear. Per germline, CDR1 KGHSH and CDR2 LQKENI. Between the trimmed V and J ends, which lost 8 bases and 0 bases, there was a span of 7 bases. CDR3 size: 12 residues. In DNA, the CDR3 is TGTGCCAGCGCTTTCATGAACACTGAAGCTTTCTTT. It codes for CASAFMNTEAFF.

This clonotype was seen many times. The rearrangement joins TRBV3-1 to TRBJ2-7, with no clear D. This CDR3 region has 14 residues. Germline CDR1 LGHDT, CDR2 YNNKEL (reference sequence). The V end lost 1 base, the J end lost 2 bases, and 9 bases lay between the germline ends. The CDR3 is CASSQGWRPYEQYF. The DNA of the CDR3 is TGTGCCAGCAGCCAAGGGTGGCGGCCCTACGAGCAGTACTTC.

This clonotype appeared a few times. CDR3 DNA: TGTGCCAGCAGTTTGGACAGTACGGGCTATGGCTACACCTTC. Its translation: CASSLDSTGYGYTF. This chain joins TRBV12-3 or TRBV12-4 and TRBJ1-2; D may be TRBD1 (6 bases). The CDR3 runs 14 residues. Trimming removed 3 bases at V and 4 bases at J, with 12 bases between.

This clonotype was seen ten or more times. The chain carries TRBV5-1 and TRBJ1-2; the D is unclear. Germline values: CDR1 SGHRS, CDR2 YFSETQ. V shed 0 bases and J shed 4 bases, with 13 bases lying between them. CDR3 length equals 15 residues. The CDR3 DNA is TGCGCCAGCAGCTTGGCTTCGGGGATTCTCTATGGCTACACCTTC. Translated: CASSLASGILYGYTF. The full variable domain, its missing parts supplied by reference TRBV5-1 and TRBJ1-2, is KAGVTQTPRYLIKTRGQQVTLSCSPISGHRSVSWYQQTPGQGLQFLFEYFSETQRNKGNFPGRFSGRQFSNSRSEMNVSTLELGDSALYLCASSLASGILYGYTFGSGTRLTVV.

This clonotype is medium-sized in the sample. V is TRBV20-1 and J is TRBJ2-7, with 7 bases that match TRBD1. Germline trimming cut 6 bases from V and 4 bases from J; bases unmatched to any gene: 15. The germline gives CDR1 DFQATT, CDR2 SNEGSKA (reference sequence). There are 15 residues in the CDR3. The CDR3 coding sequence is TGCAGTGCGCCGAACCCCGGGACAGCCGGATACGAGCAGTACTTC. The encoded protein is CSAPNPGTAGYEQYF.

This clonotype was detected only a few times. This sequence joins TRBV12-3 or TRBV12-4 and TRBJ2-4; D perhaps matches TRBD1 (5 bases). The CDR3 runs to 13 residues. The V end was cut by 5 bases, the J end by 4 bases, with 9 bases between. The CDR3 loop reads CASSSDSKNIQYF. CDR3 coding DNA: TGTGCCAGCAGTAGCGACAGTAAAAACATTCAGTACTTC.

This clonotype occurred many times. CDR3 in DNA: TGCGCCAGCAGATTCATGGACGGGAGAGGAACCTACGAGCAGTACTTC. It codes for CASRFMDGRGTYEQYF. The chain recombines TRBV5-1 with TRBJ2-7; D is possibly TRBD2 (6 bases). CDR3 length: 16 amino acids. Germline assignment: CDR1 SGHRS and CDR2 YFSETQ. The ends were cut back, 5 bases at V and 2 bases at J, with 20 bases in the middle. The full variable domain, in which reference TRBV5-1 and TRBJ2-7 provide the parts outside the CDR3, is KAGVTQTPRYLIKTRGQQVTLSCSPISGHRSVSWYQQTPGQGLQFLFEYFSETQRNKGNFPGRFSGRQFSNSRSEMNVSTLELGDSALYLCASRFMDGRGTYEQYFGPGTRLTVT.

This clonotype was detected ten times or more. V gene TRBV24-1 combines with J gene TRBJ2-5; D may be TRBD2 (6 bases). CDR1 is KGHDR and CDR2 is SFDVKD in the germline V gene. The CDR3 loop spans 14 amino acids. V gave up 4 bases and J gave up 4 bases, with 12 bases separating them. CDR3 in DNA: TGTGCCACCAGTGACAATTTGGGGGGAGAGACCCAGTACTTC. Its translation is CATSDNLGGETQYF.

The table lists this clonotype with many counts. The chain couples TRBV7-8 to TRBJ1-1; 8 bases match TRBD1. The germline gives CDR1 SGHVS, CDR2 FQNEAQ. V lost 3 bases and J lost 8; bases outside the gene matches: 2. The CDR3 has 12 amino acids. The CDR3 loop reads CASSLDRVEAFF. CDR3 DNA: TGTGCCAGCAGCTTGGACAGGGTCGAAGCTTTCTTT.

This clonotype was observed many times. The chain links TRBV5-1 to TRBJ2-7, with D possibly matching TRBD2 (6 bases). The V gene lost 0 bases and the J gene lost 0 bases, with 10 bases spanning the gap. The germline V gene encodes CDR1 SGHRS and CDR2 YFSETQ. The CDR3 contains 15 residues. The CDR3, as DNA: TGCGCCAGCAGCTTGGTTCCGGGGGTCTCCTACGAGCAGTACTTC. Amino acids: CASSLVPGVSYEQYF. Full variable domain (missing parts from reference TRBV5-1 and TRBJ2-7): KAGVTQTPRYLIKTRGQQVTLSCSPISGHRSVSWYQQTPGQGLQFLFEYFSETQRNKGNFPGRFSGRQFSNSRSEMNVSTLELGDSALYLCASSLVPGVSYEQYFGPGTRLTVT.

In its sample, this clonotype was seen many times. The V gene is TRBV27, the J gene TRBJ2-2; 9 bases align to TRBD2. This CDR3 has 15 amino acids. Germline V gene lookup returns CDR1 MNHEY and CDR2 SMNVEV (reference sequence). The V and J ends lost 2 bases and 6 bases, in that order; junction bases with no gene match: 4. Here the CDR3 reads CASSLEGGRAGELFF. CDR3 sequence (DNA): TGTGCCAGCAGTTTAGAAGGCGGGAGGGCCGGGGAGCTGTTTTTT.

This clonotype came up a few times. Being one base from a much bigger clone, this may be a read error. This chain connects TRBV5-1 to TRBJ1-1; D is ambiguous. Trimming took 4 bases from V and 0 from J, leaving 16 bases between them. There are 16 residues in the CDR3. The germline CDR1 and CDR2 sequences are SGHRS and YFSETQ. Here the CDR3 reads CASSPWELRVNTEAFF. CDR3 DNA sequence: TGCGCCAGCAGCCCATGGGAGCTAAGAGTGAACACTGAAGCTTTCTTT.

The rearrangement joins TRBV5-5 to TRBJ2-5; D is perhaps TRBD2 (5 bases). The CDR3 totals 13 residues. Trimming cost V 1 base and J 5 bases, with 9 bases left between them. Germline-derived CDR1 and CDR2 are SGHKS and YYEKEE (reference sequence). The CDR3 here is CASSLRDVETQYF. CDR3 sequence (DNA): TGTGCCAGCAGCTTGCGGGATGTGGAGACCCAGTACTTC.

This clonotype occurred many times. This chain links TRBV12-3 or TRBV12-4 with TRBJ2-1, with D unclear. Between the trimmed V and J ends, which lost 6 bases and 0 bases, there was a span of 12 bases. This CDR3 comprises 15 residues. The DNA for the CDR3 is TGTGCCAGCAGCAGTCAGGTGAGCTCCTACAATGAGCAGTTCTTC. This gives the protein CASSSQVSSYNEQFF.

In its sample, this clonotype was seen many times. The CDR3 coding sequence is TGTGCCAGCAGTTTAGTGGGGGTGTACGGGGAGCTGTTTTTT. It is translated as CASSLVGVYGELFF. The chain links TRBV12-3 or TRBV12-4 to TRBJ2-2; either TRBD1 or TRBD2 may fit D (5 bases each). Between the trimmed V and J ends, which lost 1 base and 7 bases, there was a span of 10 bases. This CDR3 contains 14 residues.

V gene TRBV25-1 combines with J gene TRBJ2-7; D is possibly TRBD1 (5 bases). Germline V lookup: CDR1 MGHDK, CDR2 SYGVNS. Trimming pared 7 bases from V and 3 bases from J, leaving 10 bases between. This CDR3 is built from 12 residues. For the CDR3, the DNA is TGTGCCAGCACTGGACATCTCTACGAGCAGTACTTC. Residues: CASTGHLYEQYF.

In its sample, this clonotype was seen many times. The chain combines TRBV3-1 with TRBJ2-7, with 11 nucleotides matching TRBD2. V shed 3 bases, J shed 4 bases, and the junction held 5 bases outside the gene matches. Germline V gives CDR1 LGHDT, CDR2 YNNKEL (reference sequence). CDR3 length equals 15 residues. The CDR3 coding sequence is TGTGCCAGCAGCCAGCAACTAGCGGGGGCGTACGAGCAGTACTTC. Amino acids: CASSQQLAGAYEQYF.

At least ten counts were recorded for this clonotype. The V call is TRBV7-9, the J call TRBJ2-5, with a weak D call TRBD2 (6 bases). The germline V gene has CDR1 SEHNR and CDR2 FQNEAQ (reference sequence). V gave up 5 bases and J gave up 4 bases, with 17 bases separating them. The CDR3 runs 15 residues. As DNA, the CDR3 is TGTGCCAGCAGCCAAGTGGCCAAAGCGGGAGAGACCCAGTACTTC. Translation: CASSQVAKAGETQYF.

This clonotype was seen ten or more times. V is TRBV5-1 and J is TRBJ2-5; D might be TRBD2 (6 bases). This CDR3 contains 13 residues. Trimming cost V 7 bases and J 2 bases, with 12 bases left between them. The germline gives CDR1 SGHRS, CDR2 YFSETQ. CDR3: CASGPEGQETQYF. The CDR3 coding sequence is TGCGCCAGCGGCCCGGAGGGTCAAGAGACCCAGTACTTC.

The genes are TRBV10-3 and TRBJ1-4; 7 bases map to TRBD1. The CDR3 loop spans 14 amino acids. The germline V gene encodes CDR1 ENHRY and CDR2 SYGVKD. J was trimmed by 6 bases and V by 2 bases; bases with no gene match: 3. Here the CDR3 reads CAISETGDDEKLFF. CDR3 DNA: TGTGCCATCAGTGAGACAGGGGATGATGAAAAACTGTTTTTT.

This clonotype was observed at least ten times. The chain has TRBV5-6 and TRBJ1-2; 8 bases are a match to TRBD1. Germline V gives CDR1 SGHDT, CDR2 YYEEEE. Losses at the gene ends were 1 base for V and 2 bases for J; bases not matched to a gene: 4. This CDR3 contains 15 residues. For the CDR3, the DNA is TGTGCCAGCAGCTTGCGCAGGGGGCACAACTATGGCTACACCTTC. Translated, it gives CASSLRRGHNYGYTF.

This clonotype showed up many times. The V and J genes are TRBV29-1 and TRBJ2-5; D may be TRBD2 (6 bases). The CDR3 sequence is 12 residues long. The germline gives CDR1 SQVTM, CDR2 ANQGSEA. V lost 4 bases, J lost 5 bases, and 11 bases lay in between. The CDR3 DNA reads TGCAGCGTTGTTGAGCTAGCGGAGACCCAGTACTTC. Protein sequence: CSVVELAETQYF.

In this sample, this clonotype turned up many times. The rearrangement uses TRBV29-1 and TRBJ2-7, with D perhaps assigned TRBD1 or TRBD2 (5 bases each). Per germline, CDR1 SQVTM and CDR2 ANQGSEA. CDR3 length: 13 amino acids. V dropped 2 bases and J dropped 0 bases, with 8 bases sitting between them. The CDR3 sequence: CSVETGTSYEQYF. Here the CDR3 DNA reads TGCAGCGTTGAAACGGGGACCTCCTACGAGCAGTACTTC.

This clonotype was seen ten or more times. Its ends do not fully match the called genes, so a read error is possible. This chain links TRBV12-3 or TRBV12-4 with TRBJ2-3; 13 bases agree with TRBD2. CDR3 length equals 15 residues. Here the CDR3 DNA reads TGTGCCAGCAGTCACACTAGCGGGGGGGCAGAGACGCAGTATTTT. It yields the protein CASSHTSGGAETQYF.

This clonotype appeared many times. The CDR3 sequence: CASSQQRGGIPLNTEAFF. In DNA form, the CDR3 reads TGCGCCAGCAGCCAACAAAGGGGGGGCATTCCCTTGAACACTGAAGCTTTCTTT. This chain joins TRBV4-1 and TRBJ1-1; weak D call: TRBD1 (6 bases). V dropped 2 bases and J dropped 0 bases, with 19 bases sitting between them. The germline gives CDR1 MGHRA, CDR2 YSYEKL. The CDR3 contains 18 residues.

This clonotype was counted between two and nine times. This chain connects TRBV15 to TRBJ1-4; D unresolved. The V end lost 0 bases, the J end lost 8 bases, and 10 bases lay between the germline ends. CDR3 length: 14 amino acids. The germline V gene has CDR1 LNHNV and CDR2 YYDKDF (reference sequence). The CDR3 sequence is CATSRELVSEKLFF. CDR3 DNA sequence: TGTGCCACCAGCAGAGAGCTGGTTTCCGAAAAACTGTTTTTT.

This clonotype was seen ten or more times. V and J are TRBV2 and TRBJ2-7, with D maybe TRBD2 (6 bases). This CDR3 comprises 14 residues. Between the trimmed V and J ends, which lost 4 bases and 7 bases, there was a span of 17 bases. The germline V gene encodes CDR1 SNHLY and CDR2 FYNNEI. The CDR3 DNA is TGTGCCAGCAGTGCTGGGGGGACCGCGGGAGAGCAGTACTTC. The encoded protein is CASSAGGTAGEQYF.